The 7 T cell receptor beta chains listed next were all sequenced from one sample in a study of blood T cell repertoires in COVID-19. Sequencing was performed with immunoSEQ multiplex PCR; in TCRdb, only in-frame clones are kept and a portion is missing. The data contain over 350,000 clones, more than 80% of them singletons. The specimen sequenced was peripheral blood. The receptors here all came from a woman aged 25 to 45 with active or convalescent COVID-19.

For the CDR3, the DNA is TGTGCCAGCAGACAGGGGGCGCAGAGCTATGGCTACACCTTC. Its protein is CASRQGAQSYGYTF. The chain is built from TRBV2 and TRBJ1-2; 9 bases are a match to TRBD1. The CDR3 has 14 amino acids. The trim removed 6 bases at V and 4 bases at J, leaving 6 bases unmatched. Germline V lookup: CDR1 SNHLY, CDR2 FYNNEI.

The V call is TRBV29-1, the J call TRBJ2-3, with TRBD1 matching 7 bases. The germline V gene has CDR1 SQVTM and CDR2 ANQGSEA. V lost 6 bases and J lost 1; bases outside the gene matches: 4. The CDR3 has 13 amino acids. The CDR3 sequence is CSVAGQGTDTQYF. The CDR3 nucleotides read TGCAGCGTGGCAGGACAGGGCACAGATACGCAGTATTTT.

The chain couples TRBV30 to TRBJ1-5; D possibly corresponds to TRBD1 (6 bases). Germline-derived CDR1 and CDR2 are GTSNPN and SVGIG (reference sequence). Trimming removed 2 bases from V and 5 bases from J, with 10 bases in between. The CDR3 is 13 amino acids. The CDR3 region is CAWSTQGDQPQHF. The DNA for the CDR3 is TGTGCCTGGAGTACACAGGGCGATCAGCCCCAGCATTTT.

This clone showed up just a few times. The rearrangement uses TRBV12-3 or TRBV12-4 and TRBJ1-1; D gene ambiguous. V dropped 1 base and J dropped 9 bases, with 12 bases sitting between them. This CDR3 spans 13 amino acids. The CDR3 coding sequence is TGTGCCAGCAGTTTAGTCGAGAGATCTAAAGCTTTCTTT. Its protein is CASSLVERSKAFF.

The V gene is TRBV5-1, the J gene TRBJ1-4; D might be TRBD1 (5 bases). Trimming took off 0 bases at V and 3 bases at J, with 9 bases between the two ends. The germline V gene encodes CDR1 SGHRS and CDR2 YFSETQ. The CDR3 is made up of 15 amino acids. CDR3 protein: CASSLGGEANEKLFF. The CDR3 DNA reads TGCGCCAGCAGCTTGGGAGGGGAGGCTAATGAAAAACTGTTTTTT.

This chain uses TRBV7-2 with TRBJ2-5, with D possibly TRBD1 on 6 matching bases. The germline V and J ends were trimmed by 2 bases and 2 bases, with 9 bases remaining between them. Germline assignment: CDR1 SGHTA and CDR2 FQGNSA. This CDR3 is built from 14 residues. The CDR3 DNA follows: TGTGCCAGCAGCTTACCCACAGGGCAAGAGACCCAGTACTTC. Protein product: CASSLPTGQETQYF.

The rearrangement links TRBV28 to TRBJ2-7, with 11 bases lining up with TRBD2. Trimming at V came to 4 bases and at J to 1 base, leaving 15 bases not matched to a gene. Germline lookup yields CDR1 MDHEN and CDR2 SYDVKM. The CDR3 is made up of 19 amino acids. For the CDR3, the DNA is TGTGCCAGCAGTTCGATTTTGGGGCTAGCGGGAGGTCTGTCCTACGAGCAGTACTTC. Encoded protein: CASSSILGLAGGLSYEQYF.